A single sample gave rise to the 2 T cell receptor beta chains below, sequenced in a study of shared clonotypes between healthy human individuals. The assay was immunoSEQ multiplex PCR, and TCRdb's table has in-frame clones only and misses some. The table includes hundreds of thousands of clones, nearly 98% detected once. Positively selected for CCR7, the CD45RO-negative cells used as naive CD8 cells excluded terminally differentiated effector memory CD45RA+ cells. Sample: naive CD8+ T cells sorted from blood. Receptors originate from a man aged 25 to 45 in good health.

V and J are TRBV11-2 and TRBJ1-3; D is possibly TRBD1 (5 bases). V lost 5 bases and J 8 bases, leaving 16 bases between the germline ends. CDR1 and CDR2 from the germline V gene are SGHAT and FQNNGV. The CDR3 contains 14 residues. The CDR3 protein is CASSDYRIPDTIYF. Here the CDR3 DNA reads TGTGCCAGCAGCGATTACAGGATTCCGGACACCATATATTTT.

The chain has TRBV7-9 and TRBJ2-5; TRBD1 or TRBD2 may be the D gene (5 bases each). Germline loops: CDR1 SEHNR, CDR2 FQNEAQ (reference sequence). V lost 5 bases and J lost 1, with 17 bases in between. The CDR3 spans 16 residues. The CDR3 loop reads CASSGYRDQPQETQYF. The CDR3 nucleotides are TGTGCCAGCAGCGGTTACCGGGACCAACCCCAAGAGACCCAGTACTTC.